This section outlines one T cell receptor (beta chain) sequence together with its context. The same CDR3 also results from other DNA sequences found in this sample. The CDR3 runs to 12 residues. Germline V gene data show CDR1 as PRHDT and CDR2 as FYEKMQ (reference sequence). Deletions cut 0 bases from V and 5 bases from J, with 4 bases between. The data were taken from a study of blood T cell repertoires in COVID-19. In the study overall: From the United States, Italy and Spain came samples of acute and convalescent COVID-19.

All enrollees were roughly 18 to 100 years old and from some 24 US areas. Profiling relied on immunoSEQ multiplex PCR, and the TCRdb table lists in-frame clones only, not all of them. The sample lists roughly 300,000 clones; roughly 85% were seen once. V gene TRBV13 combines with J gene TRBJ1-1, with no clear D. The receptor comes from a woman between 25 and 40 years old who had recovered from COVID-19. The specimen was PBMCs or T cells enriched from blood (not recorded which). This CDR3 is CASSLGRTEAFF. In DNA, the CDR3 is TGTGCCAGCAGCTTAGGCCGTACTGAAGCTTTCTTT.